These 17 T cell receptor beta chains share one sample of origin, sequenced in a study of T cells in Graves' hyperthyroidism and ophthalmopathy. Amplification targeted TCR beta CDR3 regions from RNA transcripts. The HTBI primer set served for first-round RT-PCR of the TCR CDR3. One entry per CDR3 protein, called by TCRdb with MiXCR from the multiplex PCR reads. This sample has 300,000 to 450,000 distinct CDR3 sequences, with around 16% found just once. The specimen sequenced was blood. Source of these receptors: a young woman with Graves' hyperthyroidism that later progressed to Graves' ophthalmopathy.

This clonotype was detected a few times. A much larger clone differs from this one at a single base, so this may be a read error. The chain has TRBV6-1 and TRBJ1-1; the D gene is possibly TRBD1 (6 bases). The CDR3 runs 14 residues. From germline, CDR1 is MNHNS and CDR2 SASEGT. The V end lost 8 bases, the J end lost 3 bases, and 16 bases lay between the germline ends. The CDR3, as DNA: TGTGCCAGCGGGGGCGACAGGCCGTACACTGAAGCTTTCTTT. Amino acid sequence: CASGGDRPYTEAFF.

At least ten counts were recorded for this clonotype. The genes are TRBV7-2 and TRBJ2-1; TRBD2 matches at 10 bases. Germline lookup yields CDR1 SGHTA and CDR2 FQGNSA. The CDR3 loop spans 14 amino acids. Trimming removed 5 bases from V and 9 bases from J; junction bases left unmatched: 7. CDR3 nucleotide sequence: TGTGCCAGCAGCGTACCTAGCGGGAGAGGTGAGCAGTTCTTC. This gives the protein CASSVPSGRGEQFF.

Concerning this clonotype itself: A clone one base away is much larger, so this may be a read error. The rearrangement links TRBV5-1 to TRBJ1-1, with TRBD1 as a possible D gene (5 bases). Trimming took 0 bases from V and 1 from J, leaving 10 bases between them. The length of the CDR3 is 15 residues. Germline V gene data show CDR1 as SGHRS and CDR2 as YFSETQ. This chain's CDR3 is CASSLGQYTNTEAFF. The CDR3 DNA reads TGCGCCAGCAGCTTGGGACAGTATACGAACACTGAAGCTTTCTTT.

The chain uses TRBV7-8 and TRBJ2-3; the D is unclear. This CDR3 spans 13 amino acids. Deletions cut 4 bases from V and 6 bases from J, with 11 bases between. Germline assignment: CDR1 SGHVS and CDR2 FQNEAQ. As DNA, the CDR3 is TGTGCCAGCAGCTCGACCTTCTTGGATACGCAGTATTTT. Protein sequence: CASSSTFLDTQYF.

This clonotype was observed many times. V gene TRBV12-3 or TRBV12-4 combines with J gene TRBJ2-1; D may match TRBD1 or TRBD2 (5 bases each). V was cut by 7 bases and J by 8 bases, with 18 bases left in between. The CDR3 sequence is 14 residues long. Here the CDR3 reads CASTPGPGRDEQFF. For the CDR3, the DNA is TGTGCCAGCACTCCGGGGCCTGGACGCGATGAGCAGTTCTTC.

This clonotype appeared many times. V usage is TRBV28 and J usage is TRBJ2-2; D may be TRBD2 (5 bases). The CDR3 sequence is 15 residues long. V lost 2 bases and J lost 2, with 9 bases in between. Germline assignment: CDR1 MDHEN and CDR2 SYDVKM. CDR3 nucleotides: TGTGCCAGCAGTTTACCAGAGGGAAACACCGGGGAGCTGTTTTTT. Amino acid sequence: CASSLPEGNTGELFF. Looking up the rest from reference TRBV28 and TRBJ2-2 gives the full variable domain: DVKVTQSSRYLVKRTGEKVFLECVQDMDHENMFWYRQDPGLGLRLIYFSYDVKMKEKGDIPEGYSVSREKKERFSLILESASTNQTSMYLCASSLPEGNTGELFFGEGSRLTVL.

The table lists this clonotype with many counts. The V and J genes are TRBV6-2 or TRBV6-3 and TRBJ2-5; the match to TRBD2 covers 10 bases. The CDR3 contains 17 residues. From germline, CDR1 is MNHEY and CDR2 SVGEGT. V trimming: 6 bases; J trimming: 4 bases; junction bases outside the gene matches: 14. The CDR3 here is CASSYTPRLAGVETQYF. In DNA form, the CDR3 reads TGTGCCAGCAGCTACACCCCCCGGCTAGCGGGAGTAGAGACCCAGTACTTC.

Of note for this clonotype: Compared with germline, one end of the junction differs, possibly owing to a read error. The rearrangement uses TRBV6-2 or TRBV6-3 and TRBJ2-7; D might be TRBD1 (5 bases). Germline CDR1 MNHEY, CDR2 SVGEGT. The CDR3 covers 15 residues. CDR3 sequence reads: CASRTRQSFSHEQYF. CDR3 coding DNA: TGTGCCAGCAGGACCAGACAGAGCTTCTCCCACGAGCAGTACTTC.

This clonotype was observed many times. V is TRBV6-2 or TRBV6-3 and J is TRBJ2-7, with D tentatively TRBD1 (6 bases). Between the trimmed V and J ends, which lost 8 bases and 7 bases, there was a span of 21 bases. Germline-derived CDR1 and CDR2 are MNHEY and SVGEGT. The CDR3 contains 14 residues. The CDR3 DNA reads as TGTGCCAGCGAGGGCCGGACAGCTCTCCTGGAGCAGTACTTC. Residues: CASEGRTALLEQYF.

The chain employs TRBV6-1 and TRBJ2-5; 10 nucleotides align to TRBD2. V shed 5 bases and J 2 bases; nucleotides not matched to a gene: 8. Germline CDR1 is MNHNS and CDR2 is SASEGT. CDR3 length equals 16 residues. The CDR3 here is CASSPRGLARQETQYF. The CDR3 bases are TGTGCCAGCAGTCCCCGGGGACTAGCGAGACAAGAGACCCAGTACTTC.

This clonotype occurred many times. This chain joins TRBV20-1 and TRBJ2-7, with 9 bases fitting TRBD1. The germline CDR1 and CDR2 sequences are DFQATT and SNEGSKA (reference sequence). V lost 0 bases and J lost 4; bases outside the gene matches: 7. The CDR3 covers 15 residues. CDR3 in amino acids: CSARDWGQGGYEQYF. CDR3 DNA sequence: TGCAGTGCTAGAGATTGGGGACAGGGAGGGTACGAGCAGTACTTC.

At least ten counts were recorded for this clonotype. The chain links TRBV29-1 to TRBJ2-3, with a weak D call TRBD2 (5 bases). The CDR3 is made up of 14 amino acids. Trimming removed 7 bases from V and 0 bases from J, with 14 bases in between. Germline CDR1 is SQVTM and CDR2 is ANQGSEA. In nucleotides, the CDR3 is TGCAGCGCTGTAGCGTTTACTAGCACAGATACGCAGTATTTT. Residues: CSAVAFTSTDTQYF.

This clonotype was observed many times. The rearrangement uses TRBV2 and TRBJ2-7, with D possibly matching TRBD2 (6 bases). Germline lookup yields CDR1 SNHLY and CDR2 FYNNEI. Trimming shortened V by 2 bases and J by 5 bases, and 16 bases separated the two germline ends. The CDR3 runs to 15 residues. CDR3 sequence (DNA): TGTGCCAGCAGTGAAAGTGGGGGAGGAGAAAACGAGCAGTACTTC. This sequence encodes CASSESGGGENEQYF. The full variable domain, rest sourced from reference TRBV2 and TRBJ2-7, is EPEVTQTPSHQVTQMGQEVILRCVPISNHLYFYWYRQILGQKVEFLVSFYNNEISEKSEIFDDQFSVERPDGSNFTLKIRSTKLEDSAMYFCASSESGGGENEQYFGPGTRLTVT.

V usage is TRBV7-6 and J usage is TRBJ2-7; 8 nucleotides match TRBD1. The CDR3 extends over 18 amino acids. Germline V gene sequence: CDR1 SGHVS, CDR2 FNYEAQ. V gave up 0 bases and J gave up 4 bases; unmatched junction bases: 14. The CDR3 sequence: CASSLAETGTGRSYEQYF. Written as DNA, the CDR3 is TGTGCCAGCAGCTTAGCGGAGACCGGGACAGGTCGATCGTACGAGCAGTACTTC.

This rearrangement joins TRBV4-2 to TRBJ2-5; 7 bases line up with TRBD2. The CDR3 totals 16 residues. Losses at the gene ends were 2 bases for V and 2 bases for J; bases not matched to a gene: 8. Germline CDR1 is LGHNA and CDR2 is YNFKEQ. Here the CDR3 DNA reads TGTGCCAGCAGCCAACGGCCCGGGACTACACAAGAGACCCAGTACTTC. Its protein is CASSQRPGTTQETQYF.

Concerning this clonotype: A much larger clone differs from this one at a single base, so this may be a read error. The CDR3 here is CATTQGKNRPQHF. The CDR3 region has the DNA TGTGCCACCACACAGGGAAAAAATCGGCCCCAGCATTTT. The chain is built from TRBV18 and TRBJ1-5, with D maybe TRBD1 (6 bases). Germline values: CDR1 KGHSH, CDR2 LQKENI. The CDR3 consists of 13 residues.

The V call is TRBV12-3 or TRBV12-4, the J call TRBJ2-3, with TRBD2 identical over 7 bases. Unmatched junction bases numbered 11, after V lost 6 bases and J lost 8 bases. This CDR3 contains 14 residues. The CDR3, as DNA: TGTGCCAGCAGGTCTGCCGGGAGGTCTGGTACGCAGTATTTT. Protein product: CASRSAGRSGTQYF.